The T cell receptor beta chain described here comes from a study of human T cells and chemical hapten exposure. Study details: Across samples, TCR yields varied, mostly owing to small differences in pooled library volumes.

TCRdb passed the RACE reads through MiXCR, listing each CDR3 protein once. The repertoire includes about 84,000 distinct CDR3 sequences, 8.5% to 12% of them detected once, and 5% sits in the top ten. This clonotype showed up just a few times. This CDR3 is 13 amino acids long. Per germline, CDR1 SGHTS and CDR2 YDEGEE. The V and J ends lost 4 bases and 3 bases respectively, with 10 bases between them. The time point denotes: patch test 2, 6 weeks after DPC sensitization. Treatment given: therapeutic diphenylcyclopropenone sensitization with weekly scalp DPC. This sample comprised whole blood, obtained in connection with sensitization to the hapten diphenylcyclopropenone (DPC). This rearrangement joins TRBV5-8 to TRBJ1-2; TRBD1 might be the D (5 bases). The clonotype was recovered from a woman aged 50 to 60 with alopecia areata. Some clones in this sample may be carry-over from other donors' samples. The CDR3 protein is CASSDSLYYGYTF. The CDR3 region has the DNA TGTGCCAGCAGCGACAGCCTCTACTATGGCTACACCTTC.